This entry describes one T cell receptor beta chain. This specimen belongs to a study of PD-1 blockade in mismatch repair-deficient tumors. TCR sequencing covered a few patients who responded to pembrolizumab. TCRdb's copy holds only in-frame clones and misses some; the assay was immunoSEQ multiplex PCR. Of about 22,000 clones in the sample, almost 85% were seen once. This TCR was sampled from an adult with mismatch repair-deficient cancer. The sequenced sample was peripheral blood, obtained 2 weeks after starting pembrolizumab.

DNA for the CDR3: TGTGCCAGCAGCTTACGTGCGTCGAAGACCCAGTACTTC. It is translated as CASSLRASKTQYF. The V gene is TRBV7-6, the J gene TRBJ2-5; D is uncertain. V was shortened by 2 bases and J by 6 bases, with 10 bases between the two germline ends. Germline V gives CDR1 SGHVS, CDR2 FNYEAQ. The CDR3 covers 13 residues.